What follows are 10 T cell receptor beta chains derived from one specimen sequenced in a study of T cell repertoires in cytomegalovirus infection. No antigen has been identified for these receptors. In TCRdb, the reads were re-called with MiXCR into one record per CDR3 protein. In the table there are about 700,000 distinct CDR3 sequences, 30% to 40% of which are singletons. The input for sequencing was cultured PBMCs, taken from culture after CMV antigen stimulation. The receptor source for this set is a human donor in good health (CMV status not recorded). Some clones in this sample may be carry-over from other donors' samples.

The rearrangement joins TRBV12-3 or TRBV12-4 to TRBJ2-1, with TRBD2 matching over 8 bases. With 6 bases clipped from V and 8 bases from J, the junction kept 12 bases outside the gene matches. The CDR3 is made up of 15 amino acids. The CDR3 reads CASSERGGLDHEQFF. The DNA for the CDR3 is TGTGCCAGCAGCGAACGGGGGGGCCTGGACCATGAGCAGTTCTTC.

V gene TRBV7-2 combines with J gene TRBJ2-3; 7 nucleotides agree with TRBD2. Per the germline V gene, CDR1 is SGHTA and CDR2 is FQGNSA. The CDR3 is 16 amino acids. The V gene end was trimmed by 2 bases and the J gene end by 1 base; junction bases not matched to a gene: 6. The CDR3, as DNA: TGTGCCAGCAGCTTATGGTCTAGCGGAGGCACAGATACGCAGTATTTT. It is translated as CASSLWSSGGTDTQYF.

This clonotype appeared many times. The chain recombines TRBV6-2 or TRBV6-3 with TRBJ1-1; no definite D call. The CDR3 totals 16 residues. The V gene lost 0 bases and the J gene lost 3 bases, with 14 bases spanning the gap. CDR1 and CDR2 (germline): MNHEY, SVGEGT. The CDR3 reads CASSYSDAYRDTEAFF. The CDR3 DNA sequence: TGTGCCAGCAGTTACTCAGATGCCTACCGGGACACTGAAGCTTTCTTT.

The CDR3 here is CASSLTGETGTQYF. The CDR3 nucleotides read TGTGCCAGCAGCTTGACAGGGGAAACGGGGACCCAGTACTTC. The V and J genes are TRBV11-2 and TRBJ2-5; 8 positions match TRBD1. The trim removed 3 bases at V and 7 bases at J, leaving 7 bases unmatched. Germline loops: CDR1 SGHAT, CDR2 FQNNGV. The CDR3 has 14 residues.

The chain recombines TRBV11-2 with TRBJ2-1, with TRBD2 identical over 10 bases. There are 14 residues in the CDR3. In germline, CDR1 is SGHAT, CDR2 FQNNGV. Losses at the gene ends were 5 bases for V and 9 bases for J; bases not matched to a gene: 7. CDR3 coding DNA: TGTGCCAGCAGCGTCCTAGCGGGAGTAAGTGAGCAGTTCTTC. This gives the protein CASSVLAGVSEQFF.

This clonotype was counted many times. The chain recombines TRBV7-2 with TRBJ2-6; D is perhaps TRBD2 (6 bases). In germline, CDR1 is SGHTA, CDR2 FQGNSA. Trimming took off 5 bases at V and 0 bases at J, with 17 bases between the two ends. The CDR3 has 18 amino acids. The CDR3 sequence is CASSRRSGLRSGANVLTF. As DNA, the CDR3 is TGTGCCAGCAGCCGACGGAGCGGGTTACGCTCTGGGGCCAACGTCCTGACTTTC.

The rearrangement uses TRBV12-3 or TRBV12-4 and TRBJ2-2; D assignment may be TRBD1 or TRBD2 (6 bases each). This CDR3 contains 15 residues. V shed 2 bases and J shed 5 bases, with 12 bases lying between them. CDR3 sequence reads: CASSLYRAGTGELFF. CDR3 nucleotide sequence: TGTGCCAGCAGTTTATACAGGGCGGGGACCGGGGAGCTGTTTTTT.

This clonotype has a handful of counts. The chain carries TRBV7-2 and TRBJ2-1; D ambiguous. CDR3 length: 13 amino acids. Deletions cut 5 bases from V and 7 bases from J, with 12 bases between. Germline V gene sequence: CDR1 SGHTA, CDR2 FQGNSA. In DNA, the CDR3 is TGTGCCAGCAGCCTATTTGAAGTGAATGAGCAGTTCTTC. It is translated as CASSLFEVNEQFF.

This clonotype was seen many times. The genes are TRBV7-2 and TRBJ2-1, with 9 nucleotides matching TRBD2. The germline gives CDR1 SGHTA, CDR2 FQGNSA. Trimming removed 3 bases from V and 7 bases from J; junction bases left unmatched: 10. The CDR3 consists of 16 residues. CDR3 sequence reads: CASSLGWRGGRNEQFF. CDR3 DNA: TGTGCCAGCAGCTTGGGTTGGCGGGGGGGCCGTAATGAGCAGTTCTTC.

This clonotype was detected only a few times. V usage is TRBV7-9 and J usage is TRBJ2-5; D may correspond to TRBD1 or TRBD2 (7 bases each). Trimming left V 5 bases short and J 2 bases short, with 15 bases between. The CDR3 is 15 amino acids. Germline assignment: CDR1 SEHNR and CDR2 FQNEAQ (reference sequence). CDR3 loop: CASSLQGGRQETQYF. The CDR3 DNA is TGTGCCAGCAGCCTTCAGGGGGGGCGACAAGAGACCCAGTACTTC.